This T cell receptor beta chain was captured in a study of T cell responses to AZD1222 COVID-19 vaccine. Study-wide background: Pooling was applied to second doses at about 4 or about 12 weeks. Study-wide findings and caveats: It was only after the peak T cell response that any repertoires were sampled.

With regard to this clone: Its antigen is as yet unknown.

The CDR3 loop spans 16 amino acids. Germline CDR1 and CDR2: MNHEY and SVGAGI. V trimming: 2 bases; J trimming: 2 bases; junction bases outside the gene matches: 4. Using immunoSEQ multiplex PCR, the repertoire was profiled, and TCRdb retains in-frame clones only, with some absent. Counted here are about 120,000 clones, around 90% occurring once; the ten biggest clones make up approximately 9.6%. This chain connects TRBV6-5 to TRBJ2-3, with 10 positions matching TRBD1. The specimen comprised peripheral blood, sampled on day 0 of AZD1222 vaccination. The receptor was isolated from an adult in good health. CDR3 amino acids: CASSYTGTGDTDTQYF. The DNA of the CDR3 is TGTGCCAGCAGTTACACCGGGACAGGGGACACAGATACGCAGTATTTT.